This T cell receptor (beta chain) comes out of a study of T cells in Graves' hyperthyroidism and ophthalmopathy. Diagnosis relied on clinical symptoms, serum thyroxine and TRAb, thyroid ultrasound and orbital computed tomography. Germline V gene data show CDR1 as SGHRS and CDR2 as YFSETQ. There are 14 residues in the CDR3. V gave up 4 bases and J gave up 1 base, with 11 bases separating them. Whole-study findings and limits: Most thyroid clonotypes with frequency above 0.001 were detected in blood.

Regions amplified from RNA transcripts were the TCR beta CDR3 regions. First-round RT-PCR with HTBI primers amplified the TCR CDR3 region. TCRdb reprocessed the multiplex PCR reads via MiXCR and lists one record per CDR3 protein. The table lists hundreds of thousands of distinct CDR3 sequences, around 15% of them singletons. This clonotype was detected ten times or more. Its antigen is still unknown. Sequenced sample: blood. The receptor comes from a woman aged 35 to 49 with Graves' ophthalmopathy. The chain uses TRBV5-1 and TRBJ1-1, with D perhaps matching TRBD1 (6 bases). The CDR3 DNA follows: TGCGCCAGCAGCCACAGGGTGGGGAACACTGAAGCTTTCTTT. Its protein is CASSHRVGNTEAFF.